These 20 T cell receptor beta chains were all obtained from the same sample, sequenced in a study of T-cell memory formation after mild COVID-19. TCRdb analysed the 5' RACE reads with MiXCR anew, one entry per CDR3 protein. The sample yields around 400,000 distinct CDR3 sequences, roughly 26% seen once. Sequencing was carried out using PBMCs or a T cell subset sorted from them (not recorded which). All receptors derive from an adult woman who had mild COVID-19 (a few samples of this study predate the infection). Cell type and time point are not known.

Only a few counts were recorded for this clonotype. The CDR3 loop is CASSSGGRPTEAFF. The CDR3 DNA reads as TGCGCCAGCAGCAGCGGCGGTCGACCCACTGAAGCTTTCTTT. The chain combines TRBV5-1 with TRBJ1-1; D is unresolved. The ends were cut back, 4 bases at V and 4 bases at J, with 14 bases in the middle. CDR1 and CDR2 (germline): SGHRS, YFSETQ. There are 14 residues in the CDR3.

The gene calls are TRBV24-1 and TRBJ2-2; 7 bases agree with TRBD1. The CDR3 spans 21 residues. Germline CDR1 KGHDR, CDR2 SFDVKD. Germline trimming cut 2 bases from V and 0 bases from J; bases unmatched to any gene: 17. The CDR3 DNA follows: TGTGCCACCAGTGATTCGTTGTGGGGAAAAGGGGACAGAACGAACACCGGGGAGCTGTTTTTT. Its protein product is CATSDSLWGKGDRTNTGELFF.

The V gene is TRBV14, the J gene TRBJ2-1; TRBD2 is a possible D gene (5 bases). CDR1 and CDR2 (germline): SGHDN, FVKESK. This CDR3 contains 14 residues. Trimming took 1 base from V and 5 from J, leaving 9 bases between them. CDR3 DNA: TGTGCCAGCAGCCAAGGTGCTAGCCACAATGAGCAGTTCTTC. This codes for CASSQGASHNEQFF.

This clonotype was recorded many times. This chain connects TRBV25-1 to TRBJ2-4; D might be TRBD2 (5 bases). The CDR3 sequence is 17 residues long. Germline CDR1 MGHDK, CDR2 SYGVNS. With 3 bases removed from V and 0 bases from J, the gap between germline ends came to 15 bases. CDR3 nucleotide sequence: TGTGCCAGCAGTGACCCCAAGGGTGGACTAGCCAAAAACATTCAGTACTTC. It codes for CASSDPKGGLAKNIQYF.

The rearrangement joins TRBV15 to TRBJ1-3; D ambiguous. CDR1 and CDR2 from the germline V gene are LNHNV and YYDKDF (reference sequence). The ends were cut back, 5 bases at V and 2 bases at J, with 13 bases in the middle. The CDR3 contains 15 residues. The CDR3 spells CATSEARSPGNTIYF. The CDR3 nucleotides read TGTGCCACCAGCGAGGCGAGGAGTCCTGGAAACACCATATATTTT.

This clonotype was detected only a few times. The chain is built from TRBV29-1 and TRBJ2-7; weak D call: TRBD1 (6 bases). The CDR3 is 11 amino acids. V lost 2 bases to trimming and J lost 7 bases, with 9 bases between them. The germline V gene encodes CDR1 SQVTM and CDR2 ANQGSEA. The DNA for the CDR3 is TGCAGCGTTGAACAGGGGTTAGAGCAGTACTTC. Its translation: CSVEQGLEQYF.

This clonotype was counted between two and nine times. The CDR3: CASSLGRSSNEQFF. The CDR3 bases are TGCGCCAGCAGCTTGGGAAGATCAAGCAATGAGCAGTTCTTC. The chain couples TRBV5-1 to TRBJ2-1; D gene ambiguous. V was trimmed by 0 bases and J by 6 bases, leaving 10 bases between them. This CDR3 has 14 residues. Germline-derived CDR1 and CDR2 are SGHRS and YFSETQ. The whole variable domain, filled in from reference TRBV5-1 and TRBJ2-1, reads KAGVTQTPRYLIKTRGQQVTLSCSPISGHRSVSWYQQTPGQGLQFLFEYFSETQRNKGNFPGRFSGRQFSNSRSEMNVSTLELGDSALYLCASSLGRSSNEQFFGPGTRLTVL.

This rearrangement joins TRBV20-1 to TRBJ2-1, with 8 nucleotides matching TRBD2. The V segment lost 2 bases and the J segment 4 bases; nucleotides outside the gene matches: 4. The CDR3 runs to 14 residues. Germline V gene lookup returns CDR1 DFQATT and CDR2 SNEGSKA (reference sequence). The CDR3 reads CSARSTSVYNEQFF. As DNA, the CDR3 is TGCAGTGCTAGATCGACTAGCGTGTACAATGAGCAGTTCTTC.

The genes are TRBV20-1 and TRBJ1-5, with D unresolved. The CDR3 length is 16 residues. The germline CDR1 and CDR2 sequences are DFQATT and SNEGSKA (reference sequence). V gave up 3 bases and J gave up 0 bases, with 15 bases separating them. The CDR3 coding sequence is TGCAGTGCTAGGCCCCGGGGAGGAGCTAGCAATCAGCCCCAGCATTTT. Protein: CSARPRGGASNQPQHF.

V gene TRBV6-6 combines with J gene TRBJ1-1, with a possible D match to TRBD1 (5 bases). CDR3 length equals 13 residues. The ends were cut back, 5 bases at V and 7 bases at J, with 14 bases in the middle. Per the germline V gene, CDR1 is MNHNY and CDR2 is SVGAGI (reference sequence). The CDR3 here is CASSAPGDREAFF. The CDR3 nucleotides are TGTGCCAGCAGTGCTCCGGGGGACCGTGAAGCTTTCTTT.

This clonotype came up a few times. The rearrangement links TRBV7-9 to TRBJ1-1; tentative D call: TRBD1 (6 bases). The CDR3 runs to 12 residues. The V end lost 10 bases, the J end lost 1 base, and 10 bases lay between the germline ends. Germline V gene sequence: CDR1 SEHNR, CDR2 FQNEAQ (reference sequence). The CDR3 is CATQGPNTEAFF. CDR3 bases: TGTGCCACCCAGGGGCCGAACACTGAAGCTTTCTTT.

The V call is TRBV5-5, the J call TRBJ2-3; D gene ambiguous. This CDR3 has 15 amino acids. Looked up from germline, CDR1 is SGHKS and CDR2 is YYEKEE (reference sequence). Trimming removed 1 base at V and 0 bases at J, with 9 bases between. This chain's CDR3 is CASSLQPTSTDTQYF. The CDR3 DNA follows: TGTGCCAGCAGCTTGCAACCAACTAGCACAGATACGCAGTATTTT.

In its sample, this clonotype was seen a few times. The rearrangement joins TRBV6-5 to TRBJ2-3, with 11 nucleotides matching TRBD2. Unmatched junction bases numbered 13, after V lost 7 bases and J lost 4 bases. Germline-derived CDR1 and CDR2 are MNHEY and SVGAGI. The CDR3 has 17 amino acids. CDR3 nucleotide sequence: TGTGCCAGCACCCCCCCGGGACTAGCGGCCACCTCAGATACGCAGTATTTT. This gives the protein CASTPPGLAATSDTQYF.

Only a few counts were recorded for this clonotype. The V call is TRBV5-4, the J call TRBJ1-6; perhaps TRBD1 as D (5 bases). This CDR3 region has 16 residues. V was pared by 2 bases and J by 0 bases, with 9 bases between. CDR1 is SGHNT, CDR2 YYREEE, per germline (reference sequence). The CDR3 DNA sequence: TGTGCCAGCAGCTTCGGGACGTTCTCCTATAATTCACCCCTCCACTTT. The encoded protein is CASSFGTFSYNSPLHF.

This clonotype has just a few counts. The V and J genes are TRBV12-3 or TRBV12-4 and TRBJ2-7; D is possibly TRBD1 or TRBD2 (5 bases each). Between the trimmed V and J ends, which lost 6 bases and 9 bases, there was a span of 15 bases. The length of the CDR3 is 12 residues. The CDR3 loop is CASSPGPFRQYF. The CDR3 DNA follows: TGTGCCAGCAGCCCGGGACCGTTCAGGCAGTACTTC.

The CDR3 loop reads CASSSGTDYEQYF. CDR3 nucleotides: TGTGCCAGCTCGTCCGGGACAGACTACGAGCAGTACTTC. The chain is built from TRBV18 and TRBJ2-7; 7 bases agree with TRBD1. Germline CDR1 KGHSH, CDR2 LQKENI. CDR3 size: 13 residues. With 6 bases clipped from V and 3 bases from J, the junction kept 5 bases outside the gene matches.

This chain connects TRBV7-2 to TRBJ2-2; 9 bases are shared with TRBD2. Germline V lookup: CDR1 SGHTA, CDR2 FQGNSA. Losses at the gene ends were 2 bases for V and 4 bases for J; bases not matched to a gene: 8. The CDR3 covers 17 residues. The CDR3: CASSLSRTSEPTGELFF. As DNA, the CDR3 is TGTGCCAGCAGCTTATCCAGGACTAGCGAGCCCACCGGGGAGCTGTTTTTT. Using reference TRBV7-2 and TRBJ2-2 for the parts outside the CDR3, the full variable domain is GAGVSQSPSNKVTEKGKDVELRCDPISGHTALYWYRQSLGQGLEFLIYFQGNSAPDKSGLPSDRFSAERTGGSVSTLTIQRTQQEDSAVYLCASSLSRTSEPTGELFFGEGSRLTVL.

The rearrangement uses TRBV12-3 or TRBV12-4 and TRBJ2-7; 13 bases are shared with TRBD2. The CDR3 has 16 residues. V shed 6 bases and J 2 bases; nucleotides not matched to a gene: 7. The CDR3 region is CASRRTGTSGTYEQYF. As DNA, the CDR3 is TGTGCCAGCAGGAGGACCGGGACTAGCGGGACCTACGAGCAGTACTTC.

The chain links TRBV27 to TRBJ2-7, with 10 bases that match TRBD1. The CDR3 runs to 15 residues. Germline values: CDR1 MNHEY, CDR2 SMNVEV (reference sequence). The V gene end was trimmed by 3 bases and the J gene end by 3 bases; junction bases not matched to a gene: 5. The CDR3 nucleotides are TGTGCCAGCAGTTTGTACGGGACAGGGGTCTACGAGCAGTACTTC. It encodes CASSLYGTGVYEQYF.

The rearrangement joins TRBV7-9 to TRBJ1-4; D call uncertain. V was cut by 4 bases and J by 1 base, with 10 bases left in between. CDR1 is SEHNR and CDR2 is FQNEAQ in the germline V gene (reference sequence). The CDR3 consists of 15 residues. CDR3 sequence reads: CASSSKGVTNEKLFF. For the CDR3, the DNA is TGTGCCAGCAGCTCCAAGGGAGTAACTAATGAAAAACTGTTTTTT. The whole variable domain, filled in from reference TRBV7-9 and TRBJ1-4, reads DTGVSQNPRHKITKRGQNVTFRCDPISEHNRLYWYRQTLGQGPEFLTYFQNEAQLEKSRLLSDRFSAERPKGSFSTLEIQRTEQGDSAMYLCASSSKGVTNEKLFFGSGTQLSVL.